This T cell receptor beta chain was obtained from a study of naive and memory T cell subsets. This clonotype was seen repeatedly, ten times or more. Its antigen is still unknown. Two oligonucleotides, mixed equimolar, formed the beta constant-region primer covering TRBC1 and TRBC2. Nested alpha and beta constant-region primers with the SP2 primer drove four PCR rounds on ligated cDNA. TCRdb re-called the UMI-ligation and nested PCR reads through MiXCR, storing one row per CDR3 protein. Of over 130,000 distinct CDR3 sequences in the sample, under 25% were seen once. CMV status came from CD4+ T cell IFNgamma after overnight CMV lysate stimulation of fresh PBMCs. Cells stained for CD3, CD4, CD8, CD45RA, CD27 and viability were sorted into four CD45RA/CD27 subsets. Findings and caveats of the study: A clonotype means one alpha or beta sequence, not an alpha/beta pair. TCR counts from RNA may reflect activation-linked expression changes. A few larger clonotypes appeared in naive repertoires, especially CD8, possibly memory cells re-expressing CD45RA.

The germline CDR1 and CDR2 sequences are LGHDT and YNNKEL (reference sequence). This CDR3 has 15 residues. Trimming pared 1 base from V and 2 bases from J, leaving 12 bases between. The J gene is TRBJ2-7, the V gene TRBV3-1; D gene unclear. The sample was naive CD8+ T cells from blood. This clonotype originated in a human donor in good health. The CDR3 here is CASSQGNHYPYEQYF. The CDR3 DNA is TGTGCCAGCAGCCAAGGGAACCACTACCCCTACGAGCAGTACTTC.